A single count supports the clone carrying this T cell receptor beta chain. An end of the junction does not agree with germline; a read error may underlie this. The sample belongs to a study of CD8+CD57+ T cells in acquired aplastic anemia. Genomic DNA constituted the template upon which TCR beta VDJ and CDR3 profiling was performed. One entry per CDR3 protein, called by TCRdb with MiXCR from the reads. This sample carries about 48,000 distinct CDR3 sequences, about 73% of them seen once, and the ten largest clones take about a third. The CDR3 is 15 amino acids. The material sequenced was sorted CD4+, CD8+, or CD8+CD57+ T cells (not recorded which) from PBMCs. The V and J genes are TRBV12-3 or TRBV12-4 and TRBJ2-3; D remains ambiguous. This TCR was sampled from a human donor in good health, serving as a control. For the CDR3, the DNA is TGTGCCAGCAGCGTTGACCCGCAAGTAACAGATATGCAGTATTTT. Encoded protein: CASSVDPQVTDMQYF.